This T cell receptor (beta chain) was documented in a study of blood T cell repertoires in COVID-19. Overall study context: The study drew acute and convalescent COVID-19 samples from the United States, Italy and Spain.

There are 16 residues in the CDR3. Trimming stripped 4 bases from V and 8 bases from J, with 20 bases between. Germline CDR1 reads SGHTA; CDR2 reads FQGNSA. In the study's own analysis: Reference gene primers were amplified, and this amplification served to estimate nucleated cell counts. The table came from immunoSEQ multiplex PCR; TCRdb's copy has only in-frame clones and leaves some out. That table gives V, J and clone size, and the DNA gave D and trimming. The data show about 89,000 clones, roughly 96% seen once. The J gene is TRBJ1-4, the V gene TRBV7-2; D is unresolved. Material for sequencing was peripheral blood. The clonotype originates from a human donor with active COVID-19. The donor label of this sample is uncertain. The DNA of the CDR3 is TGTGCCAGCAGCTCCGGGATGGGGTATTTCACGGAAAAACTGTTTTTT. This codes for CASSSGMGYFTEKLFF.